Included here is one TCR beta chain sequence, with context. Its cognate antigen has yet to be identified. No base-level quality is on record; no much larger clone is a single base apart. The sample has other DNA sequences that encode this CDR3 too. TCR CDR3 regions were amplified from genomic DNA by multiplex PCR using the deep immunoSEQ assay. Extracted genomic DNA from each cell subset was distributed evenly across all wells of several immunoSEQ 96-well plates, and each plate was treated as a replicate. For sorted subsets, about 200 ng genomic DNA, equal to some 28,000 T cell genomes, was loaded into each replicate PCR. Purified libraries were quantified with a Qubit 3.0 fluorometer, sized on a Bioanalyzer 2100, and re-quantified with the KAPA Library Quantification kit. A separate single-read 150-cycle Illumina NextSeq 550 flow cell was used to sequence each immunoSEQ 96-well plate. The published analysis was carried out like this. The immunoSEQ output contained only junctional sequences without quality scores, so filtering could not match that applied to full-length reads. To assign V/J genes and CDR3, sequences were annotated against IMGT germline references using PyIR, a Python wrapper for IgBLAST v1.9. Reads with weak V/J assignments (E-value above 1e-6), missing CDR3, stop codons, out-of-frame junctions, or ambiguous translated residues were removed. V3J clonotypes were defined as sequences sharing an identical inferred V gene, J gene, and CDR3 amino acid sequence. To compute the percentage overlap between repertoires, the number of shared unique clonotypes was divided by the size of the smaller repertoire. Three approaches were used to assess repertoire richness: RTK rarefaction, the Chao1 estimator, and Recon v2.1 estimates of unobserved clonotypes. OLGA was used to compute generation probabilities for all TCRbeta clonotypes that the gDNA method yielded from a handful of donors. TCRdb's version of the immuneACCESS table is confined to in-frame rearrangements and falls short of the full clone set. An unresolved V gene accounts for under half of the shortfall where checked; the remainder is of unknown origin. That table gives V, J and clone size, and the DNA gave D and trimming. This sample has around 2.1 million clones in its table, and more than 85% of those were observed once. More than 1.5% of the sample belongs to the ten largest clones.

V lost 3 bases and J lost 1 base; the stretch between them is 6 bases long. Taken from the germline V gene, the CDR1 and CDR2 loops are MDHEN and SYDVKM. The CDR3 runs 14 amino acids, cysteine and phenylalanine included. The kept DNA is CDR3 alone, 42 bases in frame from the first base. The data belong to a study of shared clonotypes between healthy human individuals (dated by TCRdb to about 2020). In the study overall: A couple of women and a few men aged 18 to 49 years were included in the cohort. For each donor, CD4 naive and CD4 memory were each given three plates, CD8 naive was given two plates, and CD8 memory was given one plate. The study deeply sequenced blood TCR repertoires of five healthy adults to estimate repertoire size and the extent of clonotype sharing between individuals. Libraries were prepared and TCR repertoires were sequenced by different laboratories using diverse techniques, in order to increase sequencing depth and limit assay-specific biases. Leukapheresis yielded between about 0.9 and 9.5 billion PBMCs per donor. Study-wide conclusions, independent of this receptor: Compared with non-shared clonotypes, clonotypes shared by all four sorted-subset donors had higher generation probabilities. Rarefaction of sorted-subset datasets indicated incomplete sequencing despite the large sequencing depth. Based on pairwise subsampling, the degree of clonotype sharing among donors was expected to be affected by sequencing depth. Across a few donors, about 4.5% of naive CD4, 3.5% of naive CD8, approximately 2.5% of memory CD4, and about 0.44% of memory CD8 clonotypes were shared. Sampling was restricted to blood, and TCR repertoires in tissue are likely to differ from TCR repertoires in blood. The small number of donors limited the genetic and exposure-history diversity represented. Estimated clonotype richness was generally larger for naive than for memory subsets.

CD8 naive samples were CD45RO-negative cells positively selected for CCR7, giving a CD45RA+CCR7+ population that excluded TemRA cells. Donors were healthy HIV-negative adults with no recently reported acute infections or vaccinations. Every donor was a Caucasian adult living in Nashville, Tennessee, USA. Blood was obtained by leukapheresis, after which PBMCs were separated by Ficoll-Histopaque density gradient centrifugation and cryopreserved in liquid nitrogen vapor phase. Analytical flow cytometry was used to check the purity and quantity of each magnetically sorted T cell population. Genomic DNA was isolated from each sorted fraction and quantified by UV absorbance on a Nanodrop 2000c.

The sequencing input was naive CD8+ T cells from PBMCs. The cell subset or site tag for this specimen amounts to: CD45RA+CCR7+. The origin of this receptor is a man between 18 and 29 years old in good health. Some clones in this sample may be carry-over from other donors' samples. The V and J genes are TRBV28 and TRBJ2-2; the D gene is unclear. The DNA sequence is given as TGTGCCAGCAGTTTCAGAGGGAACACCGGGGAGCTGTTTTTT. Its protein reads: CASSFRGNTGELFF.